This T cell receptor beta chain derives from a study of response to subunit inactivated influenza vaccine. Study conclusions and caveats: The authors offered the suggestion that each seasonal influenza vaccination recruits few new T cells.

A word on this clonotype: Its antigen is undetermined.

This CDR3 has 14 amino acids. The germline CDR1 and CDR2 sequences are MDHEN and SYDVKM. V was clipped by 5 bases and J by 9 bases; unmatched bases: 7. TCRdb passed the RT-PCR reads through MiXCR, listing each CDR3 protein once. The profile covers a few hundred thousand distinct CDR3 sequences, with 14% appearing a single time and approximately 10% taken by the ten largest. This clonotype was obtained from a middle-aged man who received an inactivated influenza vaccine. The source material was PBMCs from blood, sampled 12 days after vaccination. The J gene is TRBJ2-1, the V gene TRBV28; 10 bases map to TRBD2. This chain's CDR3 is CASSLAGDHGEQFF. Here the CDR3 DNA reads TGTGCCAGCAGTCTAGCGGGAGATCACGGTGAGCAGTTCTTC.